The entry that follows covers one TCR beta chain sequence. This receptor's antigen is unknown. Qualities for individual bases were not recorded, and no much larger clone is one base off. The sample comes from a study of vaccination and CD4 T cells after COVID-19 (dated by TCRdb to the early 2020s). Background on the whole study: Every convalescent patient had a positive nasal swab PCR test for SARS-CoV-2, with mild disease in nine patients and severe disease in one. Six males and four females were included in the convalescent cohort, with two Hispanic individuals, seven Caucasians, two Asians and one multiracial person represented. Participants got two doses of the Pfizer-BioNTech BNT162b2 vaccine (n=8) or two doses of the Moderna mRNA-1273 vaccine (n=2). Post-COVID blood samples were collected from convalescent patients a median of about 92 days after diagnosis, with a range of roughly 35 to 180 days. Post-vaccine blood samples were collected a median of about 72 days after the second vaccine dose, ranging from about 12 to 241 days. Culture stimuli were overlapping spike peptide pools from SARS-CoV-2 and from the common cold coronaviruses HCoV-NL63, HCoV-OC43 and HCoV-229E. In control cultures, a CEFX viral epitope pool was used as positive control, an HIV-1 Nef peptide pool was used as negative control, or no peptide was added. In around 9 COVID-19 convalescent patients and several infection-naive healthy vaccine recipients, researchers compared the spike-specific CD4+ TCR repertoire from before mRNA vaccination with the repertoire from after.

After removal of 4 bases from V and 2 bases from J, the junction retains 8 bases not matched to a gene. Taken from the germline V gene, the CDR1 and CDR2 loops are SNHLY and FYNNEI. Reading from cysteine to phenylalanine, the CDR3 counts 16 amino acids. Only the CDR3 DNA stays, 48 bases, in frame from base 1. Library preparation employed PCR. At the Johns Hopkins FTIC core, DNA from the cultured CD4+ T cells underwent TCR sequencing with the Oncomine TCR Beta short-read assay. Genomic DNA was extracted from the cultured CD4+ T cells with the QIAamp micro DNA kit. The Oncomine TCR Beta libraries from cultured CD4+ T cells were pooled using unique dual indexes and then sequenced on an Illumina iSeq 100. The source study handled its data this way. Non-productive sequences were filtered out, and CDR3s that did not start with C, did not end with F or W, or were shorter than 7 amino acids were discarded. Antigen-specific clonotypes were identified using the MANAFEST web application through comparison of peptide-stimulated wells with reference and other culture wells. An FDR below 0.05, an odds ratio above 5, and a productive frequency above 0.1% in at least two of three replicate wells were required for clones to be considered positive. Cross-reactive clonotypes were defined as significantly expanded in both SARS-CoV-2 spike wells and at least one common cold coronavirus spike condition. Using R version 3.6.1, CDR3 homology was evaluated through Levenshtein distances (stringdist) along with unrooted phylogenetic trees (ape). The public reads were reanalyzed by TCRdb: fastp trimming at Q25, MiXCR alignment, in-frame beta chains only. Here each entry gathers all rows of one CDR3 protein and keeps the most common genes and DNA. The V and J calls reflect TCRdb's pipeline rather than the authors' work. The sample table records 20,000 to 25,000 distinct CDR3 sequences; 35% to 40% of these occur just once. About 4.5% of the sample is held by the ten biggest clonotypes.

The treatment or condition label, as the study defines it: roughly 10-day PBMC culture with coronavirus spike peptide pools or control peptides (ViraFEST assay). To expand antigen-specific T cells with peptide pools and then pick out the expanded clonotypes through TCR sequencing, the study relied on the ViraFEST assay. The convalescent patients' positive SARS-CoV-2 PCR tests fell between March and December 2020, which was before the Alpha, Beta and Delta variants emerged in the United States. Each well held millions of PBMCs cultured in IMDM containing approximately 5% human AB serum and around 9.2 IU/ml IL-2, with around 9.2 ug/ml peptide pools added. Half of the culture medium was replaced with fresh IL-2-containing medium on days 3 and 7. CD4+ T cells were isolated after roughly 9 days of culture through negative selection using the EasySep CD4+ T cell isolation kit. PBMCs were separated from whole blood using Ficoll-Paque Plus gradient centrifugation and then either used fresh or cryopreserved at -140C. Culture conditions were generally each tested in triplicate wells.

The paper as a whole reports these results and caveats: Of the vaccine-specific clones in convalescent patients, 304 of 307, or nearly all, reacted only to SARS-CoV-2 spike and did not cross-react with common cold coronaviruses. The study included relatively few convalescent patients and did not analyze early timepoints after natural infection. Among the post-vaccine SARS-CoV-2-reactive clones in convalescent patients, a median approximately 90% showed up only after vaccination, which suggests vaccine-specific priming. An increase in the median number of SARS-CoV-2-reactive clonotypes from around 20 after infection to roughly 38 after vaccination was observed, but the change was not found to be significant.

This TCR was sampled from a human donor who had recovered from COVID-19. The rearrangement joined TRBV2 to TRBJ2-3, and 8 junctional nucleotides match TRBD2. The specimen comprised CD4+ T cells from blood, cultured in vitro, sampled before SARS-CoV-2 vaccination. Here the CDR3 is given as CASSGGGGGNTDTQYF. The DNA sequence follows: TGTGCCAGCAGTGGGGGCGGCGGGGGGAACACAGATACGCAGTATTTT. Here the CDR3 is joined to the reference TRBV2 and TRBJ2-3 genes, and the full variable domain is: EPEVTQTPSHQVTQMGQEVILRCVPISNHLYFYWYRQILGQKVEFLVSFYNNEISEKSEIFDDQFSVERPDGSNFTLKIRSTKLEDSAMYFCASSGGGGGNTDTQYFGPGTRLTVL.